The 18 T cell receptor beta chains presented below share a single source sample, sequenced in a study of human T cells and chemical hapten exposure. Total RNA came from unfractionated whole blood. The library attached unique molecular identifiers to individual cDNA molecules. TCRdb reprocessed the reads with MiXCR, giving one entry per CDR3 protein. The sample has around 120,000 distinct CDR3 sequences; roughly 8.5% are singletons. Sequencing was performed on whole blood. The receptors were gathered from a human donor in good health. Some clones in this sample may be carry-over from other donors' samples.

This clonotype was recorded many times. The chain joins TRBV25-1 to TRBJ2-1, with 9 bases aligning to TRBD2. Germline V gives CDR1 MGHDK, CDR2 SYGVNS. The CDR3 covers 15 residues. The J segment lost 0 bases and the V segment lost 4 bases, leaving 1 base of the junction unmatched. The CDR3 nucleotides read TGTGCCAGCAGTGGCGGGAGGGACTCCTACAATGAGCAGTTCTTC. This translates into CASSGGRDSYNEQFF.

This clonotype was detected a few times. The J gene is TRBJ1-5, the V gene TRBV27, with TRBD1 matching over 8 bases. CDR1 MNHEY and CDR2 SMNVEV come from the germline V gene (reference sequence). V dropped 8 bases and J dropped 3; count of bases not matched to a gene: 6. This CDR3 has 14 residues. The CDR3, as DNA: TGTGCCAGCGGGTCGACAGGGGTCAATCAGCCCCAGCATTTT. As protein: CASGSTGVNQPQHF.

This clonotype came up many times. This chain uses TRBV12-3 or TRBV12-4 with TRBJ1-2, with D unclear. The V and J ends lost 3 bases and 6 bases respectively, with 11 bases between them. The CDR3 runs 13 residues. CDR3 in DNA: TGTGCCAGCAGTTTGGTGGGTGGGCATGGCTACACCTTC. Protein: CASSLVGGHGYTF.

This clonotype was counted a few times. The J gene is TRBJ1-1, the V gene TRBV30, with D possibly being TRBD1 (6 bases). The CDR3 extends over 13 amino acids. With 3 bases removed from V and 5 bases from J, the gap between germline ends came to 13 bases. Per germline, CDR1 GTSNPN and CDR2 SVGIG (reference sequence). The CDR3 loop is CAWSRQALTEAFF. The DNA for the CDR3 is TGTGCCTGGAGCCGACAGGCACTAACTGAAGCTTTCTTT.

This clonotype was seen a handful of times. V gene TRBV7-9 combines with J gene TRBJ1-4, with D maybe TRBD1 (6 bases). The CDR3 has 19 residues. The ends were cut back, 0 bases at V and 8 bases at J, with 25 bases in the middle. Germline loops: CDR1 SEHNR, CDR2 FQNEAQ (reference sequence). The CDR3 DNA reads TGTGCCAGCAGCTTAGCGGAACCCCATCACAGGGCAAGGGGGGAAAAACTGTTTTTT. It yields the protein CASSLAEPHHRARGEKLFF.

This clonotype has ten or more counts. The junction departs from germline at one end; a sequencing error may be responsible. The chain employs TRBV20-1 and TRBJ1-4, with D uncertain. The germline V gene encodes CDR1 DFQATT and CDR2 SNEGSKA (reference sequence). This CDR3 is built from 12 residues. CDR3 sequence: CSAPLTSEKLFF. DNA for the CDR3: TGCAGTGCTCCCCTGACTAGTGAAAAACTGTTTTTT.

V usage is TRBV10-1 and J usage is TRBJ1-1; weak D call: TRBD1 (6 bases). This CDR3 spans 13 amino acids. The V and J ends lost 10 bases and 0 bases respectively, with 12 bases between them. Germline V lookup: CDR1 WNHNN, CDR2 SYGVQD (reference sequence). DNA of the CDR3: TGCGCCACCAGACAGGAGATGAACACTGAAGCTTTCTTT. This codes for CATRQEMNTEAFF.

The chain has TRBV11-2 and TRBJ2-5; D ambiguous. The CDR3 covers 14 residues. Germline CDR1 SGHAT, CDR2 FQNNGV. The V gene lost 2 bases and the J gene lost 5 bases, with 12 bases spanning the gap. CDR3 amino acids: CASSLSSFEETQYF. For the CDR3, the DNA is TGTGCCAGCAGCTTATCCAGTTTCGAGGAGACCCAGTACTTC.

This clonotype was counted only a few times. V usage is TRBV20-1 and J usage is TRBJ1-6; possibly TRBD1 for D (5 bases). The germline V gene encodes CDR1 DFQATT and CDR2 SNEGSKA (reference sequence). The germline V and J ends were trimmed by 3 bases and 0 bases, with 12 bases remaining between them. The CDR3 length is 16 residues. CDR3 region: CSARGGSSSYNSPLHF. DNA for the CDR3: TGCAGTGCTAGGGGGGGGTCTAGCTCCTATAATTCACCCCTCCACTTT.

This clonotype has just a few counts. The gene calls are TRBV12-5 and TRBJ2-1; 10 bases match TRBD1. CDR3 length: 14 amino acids. CDR1 and CDR2 (germline): LGHNT, FRNRAP. DNA for the CDR3: TGTGCCTCGGACAGGGGGAGCTCCTACAATGAGCAGTTCTTC. Translation: CASDRGSSYNEQFF.

The chain couples TRBV5-1 to TRBJ1-1, with 8 positions matching TRBD1. CDR1 is SGHRS, CDR2 YFSETQ, per germline. After removal of 4 bases from V and 6 bases from J, the junction contained 11 bases not matched to a gene. The CDR3 has 15 residues. This chain's CDR3 is CASSAEPQGGPEAFF. In DNA, the CDR3 is TGCGCCAGCAGCGCGGAACCACAGGGGGGGCCTGAAGCTTTCTTT.

In its sample, this clonotype was seen once. A much larger clone lies a single base off, so this may be a read error. The chain uses TRBV20-1 and TRBJ2-2; no clear D. From germline, CDR1 is DFQATT and CDR2 SNEGSKA (reference sequence). The CDR3 totals 13 residues. The germline V and J ends were trimmed by 4 bases and 4 bases, with 10 bases remaining between them. The CDR3 loop is CSAITVLTGELFF. CDR3 coding DNA: TGCAGTGCTATCACGGTGCTCACCGGGGAGCTGTTTTTT.

This clonotype has a count of ten or more. The chain employs TRBV20-1 and TRBJ2-7; D possibly uses TRBD1 or TRBD2 (5 bases each). V gave up 3 bases and J gave up 5 bases, with 11 bases separating them. Germline V gene lookup returns CDR1 DFQATT and CDR2 SNEGSKA (reference sequence). The length of the CDR3 is 12 residues. CDR3 region: CSASGTRNEQYF. The CDR3 nucleotides read TGCAGTGCTAGCGGGACGAGAAACGAGCAGTACTTC.

This clonotype was seen many times. This chain joins TRBV12-5 and TRBJ1-1; 9 bases map to TRBD1. The trim removed 9 bases at V and 11 bases at J, leaving 10 bases unmatched. CDR3 size: 12 residues. Germline V CDR1 and CDR2: LGHNT, FRNRAP. CDR3 sequence reads: CASWAGQGGAFF. The CDR3, as DNA: TGTGCTAGCTGGGCGGGACAGGGTGGCGCTTTCTTT.

V usage is TRBV7-6 and J usage is TRBJ2-1, with TRBD2 matching 9 bases. Per the germline V gene, CDR1 is SGHVS and CDR2 is FNYEAQ. V lost 2 bases to trimming and J lost 3 bases; unmatched junction nucleotides: 5. The CDR3 has 16 residues. DNA of the CDR3: TGTGCCAGCAGCTTATTAGCGGGAGTGATCTACAATGAGCAGTTCTTC. Its protein is CASSLLAGVIYNEQFF.

Only a few counts were recorded for this clonotype. The chain employs TRBV5-1 and TRBJ2-7, with 9 bases aligning to TRBD2. V trimming: 1 base; J trimming: 4 bases; junction bases outside the gene matches: 12. This CDR3 has 17 residues. Germline V lookup: CDR1 SGHRS, CDR2 YFSETQ. The CDR3 DNA reads TGCGCCAGCAGCTTGAATATGGTGCCTAGCGGGACGTACGAGCAGTACTTC. Amino acid sequence: CASSLNMVPSGTYEQYF.

A few counts support this clonotype. The chain has TRBV9 and TRBJ2-7, with D possibly being TRBD2 (6 bases). CDR1 and CDR2 (germline): SGDLS, YYNGEE. The V and J ends lost 0 bases and 1 base respectively, with 8 bases between them. The CDR3 is 14 residues long. CDR3 region: CASSVDGGSYEQYF. The DNA for the CDR3 is TGTGCCAGCAGCGTAGACGGGGGATCCTACGAGCAGTACTTC.

CDR3 nucleotides: TGCAGTGCTAGAGTGGGGACTGAGCAGTTCTTC. It translates to CSARVGTEQFF. The chain uses TRBV20-1 and TRBJ2-1, with D perhaps assigned TRBD1 or TRBD2 (5 bases each). V lost 1 base, J lost 9 bases, and 7 bases lay in between. The CDR3 sequence is 11 residues long. Germline V lookup: CDR1 DFQATT, CDR2 SNEGSKA (reference sequence).